A selection of T cell receptor beta chains follows, all from one sample in a study of OX40 agonist ivuxolimab in advanced cancers. Some clones are missing from TCRdb's copy, which holds only in-frame ones; the method was immunoSEQ multiplex PCR. In the table there are some 40,000 clones, around 90% of which are singletons. The sample in question was CD4+ or CD8+ T cells sorted from blood, obtained in a trial of the OX40 agonist ivuxolimab. Receptors originate from an adult with an advanced solid tumor such as melanoma, head and neck, liver or kidney cancer. CDR3s include the opening cysteine and the closing phenylalanine or tryptophan. A D gene is named only where the DNA matches it firmly. The size of a clone is reported for some rows only, either as once, few or many, or as a class for expanded clones.

d_gene: -
len: 11
v_gene: TRBV2
j_gene: TRBJ2-7
abundance: -
CDR3nt: TGTGCCAGCAGTGTTAGATACGAGCAGTACTTC
CDR3aa: CASSVRYEQYF

d_gene: -
len: 16
v_gene: TRBV7-9
j_gene: TRBJ2-7
abundance: -
CDR3nt: TGTGCCAGCAGCCCCCCACGGCCAGCACAAAACTACGAGCAGTACTTC
CDR3aa: CASSPPRPAQNYEQYF

d_gene: TRBD2
len: 16
v_gene: TRBV7-6
j_gene: TRBJ2-1
abundance: -
CDR3nt: TGTGCCAGCAGCTTTTACGCTAGCGGCGGGGTCAATGAGCAGTTCTTC
CDR3aa: CASSFYASGGVNEQFF

d_gene: -
len: 14
v_gene: TRBV9
j_gene: TRBJ1-2
abundance: -
CDR3nt: TGTGCCAGCAGCCCCAGCGGATCTAACTATGGCTACACCTTC
CDR3aa: CASSPSGSNYGYTF

d_gene: -
len: 15
v_gene: TRBV21-1
j_gene: TRBJ2-5
abundance: -
CDR3nt: TGTGCCAGCAGCAAAAGGGTCAGGGGTTCCAAGACCCAGTACTTC
CDR3aa: CASSKRVRGSKTQYF

d_gene: -
len: 13
v_gene: TRBV2
j_gene: TRBJ1-4
abundance: -
CDR3nt: TGTGCCAGCAGTGTGGGGACCTATGAAAAACTGTTTTTT
CDR3aa: CASSVGTYEKLFF

d_gene: TRBD1
len: 16
v_gene: TRBV9
j_gene: TRBJ2-1
abundance: once
CDR3nt: TGTGCCAGCAGCGTAGCTCAGGGACAGAGGTACAATGAGCAGTTCTTC
CDR3aa: CASSVAQGQRYNEQFF

d_gene: -
len: 16
v_gene: TRBV7-9
j_gene: TRBJ2-2
abundance: once
CDR3nt: TGTGCCAGCAGGGGGGCGCTAGCGGTCCACACCGGGGAGCTGTTTTTT
CDR3aa: CASRGALAVHTGELFF

d_gene: -
len: 12
v_gene: TRBV4-3
j_gene: TRBJ2-7
abundance: -
CDR3nt: TGCGCCAGCAGCCAAGATGGCTACGAGCAGTACTTC
CDR3aa: CASSQDGYEQYF

d_gene: -
len: 17
v_gene: TRBV7-9
j_gene: TRBJ1-4
abundance: once
CDR3nt: TGTGCCAGCAGCTTAGCGCTCGGTGGCACGACTAATGAAAAACTGTTTTTT
CDR3aa: CASSLALGGTTNEKLFF

d_gene: -
len: 13
v_gene: TRBV28
j_gene: TRBJ2-1
abundance: -
CDR3nt: TGTGCCAGCAGTTTAGCCCCCCAATATGAGCAGTTCTTC
CDR3aa: CASSLAPQYEQFF

d_gene: TRBD1
len: 16
v_gene: TRBV2
j_gene: TRBJ1-4
abundance: -
CDR3nt: TGTGCCAGCAGTGGTTTCAGGGGGTCAACTAATGAAAAACTGTTTTTT
CDR3aa: CASSGFRGSTNEKLFF

d_gene: -
len: 13
v_gene: TRBV27
j_gene: TRBJ2-1
abundance: -
CDR3nt: TGTGCCAGCAGTCCGGGAGCGGGCAATGAGCAGTTCTTC
CDR3aa: CASSPGAGNEQFF

d_gene: TRBD1
len: 14
v_gene: TRBV9
j_gene: TRBJ1-1
abundance: -
CDR3nt: TGTGCCAGCAGCTCAGGGACAGGGAACACTGAAGCTTTCTTT
CDR3aa: CASSSGTGNTEAFF

d_gene: TRBD2
len: 17
v_gene: TRBV29-1
j_gene: TRBJ2-1
abundance: medium-sized
CDR3nt: TGCAGCGTTTTGGGACTAGCGGGAGGGTACTCCTACAATGAGCAGTTCTTC
CDR3aa: CSVLGLAGGYSYNEQFF

d_gene: -
len: 14
v_gene: TRBV5-5
j_gene: TRBJ1-5
abundance: -
CDR3nt: TGTGCCAGCAGCTTGGGTGACGGCAATCAGCCCCAGCATTTT
CDR3aa: CASSLGDGNQPQHF

d_gene: -
len: 14
v_gene: TRBV4-1
j_gene: TRBJ1-1
abundance: -
CDR3nt: TGCGCCAGCAGCCAAGGCGCAGGGTACACTGAAGCTTTCTTT
CDR3aa: CASSQGAGYTEAFF

d_gene: -
len: 15
v_gene: TRBV5-6
j_gene: TRBJ2-1
abundance: -
CDR3nt: TGTGCCAGCAGCTTGGAGAAGCACTACTACAATGAGCAGTTCTTC
CDR3aa: CASSLEKHYYNEQFF

d_gene: TRBD2
len: 15
v_gene: TRBV27
j_gene: TRBJ2-7
abundance: -
CDR3nt: TGTGCCAGCAGTTTTAGCGGGAGCAACCCCTACGAGCAGTACTTC
CDR3aa: CASSFSGSNPYEQYF

d_gene: TRBD2
len: 14
v_gene: TRBV10-1
j_gene: TRBJ2-1
abundance: once
CDR3nt: TGCGCCAGCAGTGAGGGGACTAGCGGGGATGAGCAGTTCTTC
CDR3aa: CASSEGTSGDEQFF

d_gene: -
len: 15
v_gene: TRBV5-4
j_gene: TRBJ2-7
abundance: -
CDR3nt: TGTGCCAGCAGCATCCTAGTCGGGGGTGCGGACGAGCAGTACTTC
CDR3aa: CASSILVGGADEQYF

d_gene: -
len: 12
v_gene: TRBV7-2
j_gene: TRBJ2-3
abundance: -
CDR3nt: TGTGCCAGCGCGGGGAGCACAGATACGCAGTATTTT
CDR3aa: CASAGSTDTQYF

d_gene: -
len: 16
v_gene: TRBV6-5
j_gene: TRBJ2-3
abundance: -
CDR3nt: TGTGCCAGCAGTTACTCCCAGCCTCCGACCACAGATACGCAGTATTTT
CDR3aa: CASSYSQPPTTDTQYF

d_gene: -
len: 15
v_gene: TRBV7-9
j_gene: TRBJ2-5
abundance: -
CDR3nt: TGTGCCAGCAGCTTAAGGAGGGATTTACAAGAGACCCAGTACTTC
CDR3aa: CASSLRRDLQETQYF

d_gene: TRBD1
len: 15
v_gene: TRBV6-5
j_gene: TRBJ2-7
abundance: -
CDR3nt: TGTGCCAGCAGGGAACCAGGGGGCGCTCCCTACGAGCAGTACTTC
CDR3aa: CASREPGGAPYEQYF

d_gene: -
len: 15
v_gene: TRBV7-2
j_gene: TRBJ2-7
abundance: few
CDR3nt: TGTGCCAGCAGCTGGGTAGGGAACCCGTACTACGAGCAGTACTTC
CDR3aa: CASSWVGNPYYEQYF

d_gene: -
len: 16
v_gene: TRBV4-3
j_gene: TRBJ2-5
abundance: -
CDR3nt: TGCGCCAGCAGCCAATACCGGTCTCCGAGGGGAGAGACCCAGTACTTC
CDR3aa: CASSQYRSPRGETQYF

d_gene: -
len: 16
v_gene: TRBV4-3
j_gene: TRBJ2-2
abundance: -
CDR3nt: TGCGCCAGCAACCCCGGGGGAAGGGATGGGACCGGGGAGCTGTTTTTT
CDR3aa: CASNPGGRDGTGELFF

d_gene: TRBD2
len: 17
v_gene: TRBV10-1
j_gene: TRBJ2-3
abundance: -
CDR3nt: TGCGCCAGCAGTGAGTCCCGACTAGCGGGAGGCATGGATACGCAGTATTTT
CDR3aa: CASSESRLAGGMDTQYF

d_gene: -
len: 17
v_gene: TRBV6-1
j_gene: TRBJ1-6
abundance: -
CDR3nt: TGTGCCAGCAGTGAAGATAATGGGTCCTGGATTAATTCACCCCTCCACTTT
CDR3aa: CASSEDNGSWINSPLHF

d_gene: -
len: 15
v_gene: TRBV6-6
j_gene: TRBJ1-2
abundance: -
CDR3nt: TGTGCCAGCAGTTACGTCCGGGGAGGAAACTATGGCTACACCTTC
CDR3aa: CASSYVRGGNYGYTF

d_gene: -
len: 17
v_gene: TRBV7-8
j_gene: TRBJ1-5
abundance: -
CDR3nt: TGTGCCAGCAGCTTAAGTATCCCCTTTAATAGCAATCAGCCCCAGCATTTT
CDR3aa: CASSLSIPFNSNQPQHF

d_gene: -
len: 10
v_gene: TRBV29-1
j_gene: TRBJ2-1
abundance: -
CDR3nt: TGCAGCGTTGTTGCCAATGAGCAGTTCTTC
CDR3aa: CSVVANEQFF

d_gene: -
len: 11
v_gene: TRBV14
j_gene: TRBJ2-7
abundance: -
CDR3nt: TGTGCCAGCAGCCAAGGGATCGAGCAGTACTTC
CDR3aa: CASSQGIEQYF

d_gene: -
len: 13
v_gene: TRBV29-1
j_gene: TRBJ2-7
abundance: -
CDR3nt: TGCAGCGTTTTAGCAGGCTCGGGCTACGAGCAGTACTTC
CDR3aa: CSVLAGSGYEQYF

d_gene: -
len: 15
v_gene: TRBV9
j_gene: TRBJ1-3
abundance: -
CDR3nt: TGTGCCAGCAGCGTAGGGGAGTCCTCTGGAAACACCATATATTTT
CDR3aa: CASSVGESSGNTIYF

d_gene: TRBD2
len: 15
v_gene: TRBV5-1
j_gene: TRBJ2-1
abundance: -
CDR3nt: TGCGCCAGCAAGCTAGCGGAGAGCTCCTACAATGAGCAGTTCTTC
CDR3aa: CASKLAESSYNEQFF

d_gene: TRBD2
len: 15
v_gene: TRBV4-3
j_gene: TRBJ2-7
abundance: -
CDR3nt: TGCGCCAGCAGCCAGGGACTAGCGGGACAGTACGAGCAGTACTTC
CDR3aa: CASSQGLAGQYEQYF

d_gene: -
len: 14
v_gene: TRBV7-3
j_gene: TRBJ1-1
abundance: -
CDR3nt: TGTGCCAGCAGCTTAGGAGGGAGGTACACTGAAGCTTTCTTT
CDR3aa: CASSLGGRYTEAFF

d_gene: -
len: 18
v_gene: TRBV19
j_gene: TRBJ2-1
abundance: -
CDR3nt: TGTGCCAGTAGTATCATTGGGGGGCTAGCCGCCTCCTACAATGAGCAGTTCTTC
CDR3aa: CASSIIGGLAASYNEQFF

d_gene: -
len: 14
v_gene: TRBV2
j_gene: TRBJ2-7
abundance: -
CDR3nt: TGTGCCAGCAGGACTAGAAAACCCAGAGACGAGCAGTACTTC
CDR3aa: CASRTRKPRDEQYF

d_gene: -
len: 14
v_gene: TRBV15
j_gene: TRBJ1-4
abundance: -
CDR3nt: TGTGCCACCAGCAGACAGGGAACTAATGAAAAACTGTTTTTT
CDR3aa: CATSRQGTNEKLFF

d_gene: -
len: 13
v_gene: TRBV10-3
j_gene: TRBJ2-5
abundance: -
CDR3nt: TGTGCCATCAGTGATGGGGGACAAGAGACCCAGTACTTC
CDR3aa: CAISDGGQETQYF

d_gene: -
len: 17
v_gene: TRBV21-1
j_gene: TRBJ2-2
abundance: -
CDR3nt: TGTGCCAGCAGCAAAGTCTCCCCCCCCTACTTTCACGGGGAGCTGTTTTTT
CDR3aa: CASSKVSPPYFHGELFF

d_gene: TRBD2
len: 19
v_gene: TRBV11-3
j_gene: TRBJ2-1
abundance: -
CDR3nt: TGTGCCAGCAGCTTAGGGCGGGGAGTAGCGGGATCGTCGTACAATGAGCAGTTCTTC
CDR3aa: CASSLGRGVAGSSYNEQFF

d_gene: -
len: 14
v_gene: TRBV9
j_gene: TRBJ1-1
abundance: -
CDR3nt: TGTGCCAGCAGCGCGGTGCAGTGGAACACTGAAGCTTTCTTT
CDR3aa: CASSAVQWNTEAFF

d_gene: -
len: 15
v_gene: TRBV7-2
j_gene: TRBJ2-7
abundance: -
CDR3nt: TGTGCCAGCAGCTTAGTTTGGGGACAAACCTACGAGCAGTACTTC
CDR3aa: CASSLVWGQTYEQYF

d_gene: -
len: 15
v_gene: TRBV19
j_gene: TRBJ1-2
abundance: -
CDR3nt: TGTGCCAGTTCGGGTGGGTACACGGCTAACTATGGCTACACCTTC
CDR3aa: CASSGGYTANYGYTF

d_gene: TRBD2
len: 15
v_gene: TRBV9
j_gene: TRBJ2-1
abundance: -
CDR3nt: TGTGCCAGCAGCCCAGGACTAGCGGGAGGCAATGAGCAGTTCTTC
CDR3aa: CASSPGLAGGNEQFF

d_gene: -
len: 15
v_gene: TRBV27
j_gene: TRBJ1-1
abundance: -
CDR3nt: TGTGCCAGCAGTTTAGCCCAGGGGATGAACACTGAAGCTTTCTTT
CDR3aa: CASSLAQGMNTEAFF

d_gene: -
len: 15
v_gene: TRBV23-1
j_gene: TRBJ2-7
abundance: -
CDR3nt: TGCGCCAGCAGTCCAGTGGGGACTCCGAGTTACGAGCAGTACTTC
CDR3aa: CASSPVGTPSYEQYF

d_gene: TRBD2
len: 17
v_gene: TRBV4-3
j_gene: TRBJ2-2
abundance: -
CDR3nt: TGCGCCAGCAGCCAATCGACGGGAGGACTAGTCACCGGGGAGCTGTTTTTT
CDR3aa: CASSQSTGGLVTGELFF

d_gene: -
len: 14
v_gene: TRBV19
j_gene: TRBJ2-2
abundance: -
CDR3nt: TGTGCCGCCCAAGGTTTGGGGAACACCGGGGAGCTGTTTTTT
CDR3aa: CAAQGLGNTGELFF

d_gene: TRBD1
len: 16
v_gene: TRBV9
j_gene: TRBJ2-2
abundance: -
CDR3nt: TGTGCCAGCAGCGTAGTAGGGGGCGAGTACACCGGGGAGCTGTTTTTT
CDR3aa: CASSVVGGEYTGELFF

d_gene: TRBD2
len: 16
v_gene: TRBV6-6
j_gene: TRBJ2-3
abundance: -
CDR3nt: TGTGCCAGCAGCGGACTAGCGGGGGGGAGCACAGATACGCAGTATTTT
CDR3aa: CASSGLAGGSTDTQYF

d_gene: TRBD1
len: 14
v_gene: TRBV27
j_gene: TRBJ1-5
abundance: once
CDR3nt: TGTGCCAGCAGTCGACAGGGTAGCAATCAGCCCCAGCATTTT
CDR3aa: CASSRQGSNQPQHF

d_gene: TRBD1
len: 14
v_gene: TRBV5-5
j_gene: TRBJ2-7
abundance: -
CDR3nt: TGTGCCAGCAGCTCACAGGGGGCGGCATACGAGCAGTACTTC
CDR3aa: CASSSQGAAYEQYF

d_gene: TRBD1
len: 18
v_gene: TRBV4-3
j_gene: TRBJ2-5
abundance: -
CDR3nt: TGCGCCAGCAGCCAAGGCCCCTCCGGGACAGGGGGCAGTGAGACCCAGTACTTC
CDR3aa: CASSQGPSGTGGSETQYF